The 3 T cell receptor beta chains reported below all come from one sample, sequenced in a study of shared clonotypes between healthy human individuals. Only CD45RO-negative cells positively selected for CCR7 counted as naive CD8 cells, so terminally differentiated effector memory CD45RA+ cells were excluded. The assay was immunoSEQ multiplex PCR, and TCRdb's table has in-frame clones only and misses some. Here the sample spans approximately 720,000 clones, 90% to 95% being singletons. The sample consisted of naive CD8+ T cells sorted from blood. These receptors all come from a man aged 30 to 39 in good health.

The rearrangement joins TRBV7-9 to TRBJ2-7; perhaps TRBD2 as D (6 bases). Germline CDR1 and CDR2: SEHNR and FQNEAQ (reference sequence). V was shortened by 4 bases and J by 0 bases, with 13 bases between the two germline ends. This CDR3 contains 15 residues. CDR3 in amino acids: CASSSGLLSSYEQYF. In DNA, the CDR3 is TGTGCCAGCAGCTCGGGACTTTTAAGCTCCTACGAGCAGTACTTC.

The chain links TRBV7-8 to TRBJ2-1, with D hard to call. The germline gives CDR1 SGHVS, CDR2 FQNEAQ. The length of the CDR3 is 11 residues. V gave up 10 bases and J gave up 5 bases, with 9 bases separating them. The CDR3 DNA is TGTGCCACCCAGTCCGACAATGAGCAGTTCTTC. It specifies CATQSDNEQFF. The full variable domain, rest sourced from reference TRBV7-8 and TRBJ2-1, is GAGVSQSPRYKVAKRGQDVALRCDPISGHVSLFWYQQALGQGPEFLTYFQNEAQLDKSGLPSDRFFAERPEGSVSTLKIQRTQQEDSAVYLCATQSDNEQFFGPGTRLTVL.

The chain recombines TRBV1 with TRBJ2-4; TRBD1 is the table's D call, not checked against the DNA. TRBV1 is described as a pseudogene. The CDR3 covers 16 residues. The CDR3 is CTSTRKTGLAKNIQYF. In DNA form, the CDR3 reads TGCACCAGCACAAGAAAAACAGGGCTAGCCAAAAACATTCAGTACTTC.